This T cell receptor beta chain came from a study of memory CD4+ T cells and cytomegalovirus serostatus. The sort gate was single viable CD3+CD4+CD8-CD45RO+ cells for memory CD4+ T cells. Here immunoSEQ multiplex PCR was the method, and the copy in TCRdb shows in-frame clones only, minus some. The sample lists about 50,000 clones, approximately 78% occurring once. The germline V gene encodes CDR1 SEHNR and CDR2 FQNEAQ (reference sequence). V gave up 1 base and J gave up 7 bases; unmatched junction bases: 3. CDR3 length: 13 residues. This clone was counted between two and nine times. Antigen unknown. Notes on the study in general: CD4+ memory repertoires contained about 40% of the 164 reported CMV TCRbeta sequences.

This sequence originates from an adult in good health and CMV-seronegative. Sample: memory CD4+ T cells from blood. This chain uses TRBV7-9 with TRBJ1-1; 7 bases are shared with TRBD1. Here the CDR3 reads CASSLGRDSEAFF. DNA of the CDR3: TGTGCCAGCAGCTTAGGTCGGGACAGTGAAGCTTTCTTT. The full variable domain, completed using reference TRBV7-9 and TRBJ1-1, is DTGVSQNPRHKITKRGQNVTFRCDPISEHNRLYWYRQTLGQGPEFLTYFQNEAQLEKSRLLSDRFSAERPKGSFSTLEIQRTEQGDSAMYLCASSLGRDSEAFFGQGTRLTVV.